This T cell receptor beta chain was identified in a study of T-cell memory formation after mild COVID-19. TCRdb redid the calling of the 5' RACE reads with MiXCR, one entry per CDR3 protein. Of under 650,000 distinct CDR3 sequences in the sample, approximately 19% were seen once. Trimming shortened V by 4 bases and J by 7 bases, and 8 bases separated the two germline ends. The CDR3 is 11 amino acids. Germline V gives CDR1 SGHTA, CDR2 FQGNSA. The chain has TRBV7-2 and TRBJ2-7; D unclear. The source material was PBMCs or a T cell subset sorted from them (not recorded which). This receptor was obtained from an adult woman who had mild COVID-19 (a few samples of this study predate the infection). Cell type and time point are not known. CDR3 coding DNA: TGTGCCAGCAGCTCCGGAGTGGAGCAGTACTTC. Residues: CASSSGVEQYF.